These 26 T cell receptor beta chains were sequenced from one sample in a study of blood T cells in healthy people across ages (dated by TCRdb to about 2015). The method was 5' RACE. A second PCR of roughly 7 to 12 cycles was run with a J-beta primer mix and a sample-barcoded 5' primer. The public reads were run again by TCRdb, first through fastp at Q25 and then through MiXCR, and only productive beta chains were kept. Each CDR3 protein gets just one entry, which takes the most common genes and DNA from the rows behind it. Within this sample are 1.8 million or so distinct CDR3 sequences, with approximately 39% of them counted one time only. Clones ranked in the top ten supply approximately 22% of the sample. Material for sequencing was blood. Receptors were obtained from a human donor in good health.

The CDR3 loop is CASSRVGQVYGYTF. CDR3 sequence (DNA): TGTGCCAGCAGCCGGGTCGGACAGGTCTATGGCTACACCTTC. The gene calls are TRBV3-1 and TRBJ1-2, with TRBD1 matching 7 bases. V shed 4 bases and J 4 bases; nucleotides not matched to a gene: 6. The CDR3 is 14 amino acids. The germline CDR1 and CDR2 sequences are LGHDT and YNNKEL (reference sequence).

The chain couples TRBV9 to TRBJ1-2, with a possible D match to TRBD1 (5 bases). Germline V CDR1 and CDR2: SGDLS, YYNGEE. Deletions cut 0 bases from V and 5 bases from J, with 8 bases between. The CDR3 loop spans 13 amino acids. The CDR3 loop is CASSVGGEYGYTF. The DNA of the CDR3 is TGTGCCAGCAGCGTAGGAGGGGAATATGGCTACACCTTC.

This clonotype was recorded at least ten times. The chain is built from TRBV29-1 and TRBJ1-2; possibly TRBD1 for D (5 bases). V was cut by 3 bases and J by 0 bases, with 8 bases left in between. Germline CDR1 is SQVTM and CDR2 is ANQGSEA. The CDR3 runs to 13 residues. The CDR3 reads CSVDTGANYGYTF. In nucleotides, the CDR3 is TGCAGCGTTGACACAGGCGCTAACTATGGCTACACCTTC.

This clonotype was found once. This chain links TRBV10-3 with TRBJ1-6; D perhaps matches TRBD1 (5 bases). The V and J ends lost 6 bases and 8 bases respectively, with 14 bases between them. CDR3 length: 14 residues. Germline loops: CDR1 ENHRY, CDR2 SYGVKD. The CDR3: CAIRTGTEDSPLHF. In DNA, the CDR3 is TGTGCCATCAGGACTGGGACCGAGGATTCACCCCTCCACTTT.

In DNA form, the CDR3 reads TGTGCCAGCAGTTCTTTAGGGGGGGCTTACGGCTACACCTTC. Translating gives CASSSLGGAYGYTF. The J gene is TRBJ1-2, the V gene TRBV27; TRBD1 might be the D (6 bases). V lost 4 bases to trimming and J lost 8 bases, with 17 bases between them. Germline CDR1 and CDR2: MNHEY and SMNVEV (reference sequence). This CDR3 region has 14 residues.

Only a few counts were recorded for this clonotype. This sequence joins TRBV7-2 and TRBJ1-2; unclear D gene. The germline gives CDR1 SGHTA, CDR2 FQGNSA. The CDR3 is 13 residues long. Trimming removed 5 bases from V and 7 bases from J, with 14 bases in between. CDR3 sequence (DNA): TGTGCCAGCAGCCCCCTAACCCTCTCTGGCTACACCTTC. This translates into CASSPLTLSGYTF.

This clonotype came up a few times. The chain couples TRBV29-1 to TRBJ2-1; 8 nucleotides line up with TRBD2. With 6 bases clipped from V and 8 bases from J, the junction kept 9 bases outside the gene matches. Germline values: CDR1 SQVTM, CDR2 ANQGSEA. This CDR3 has 13 residues. The CDR3 coding sequence is TGCAGCGTCTGGACTAGCTTGATCGATGAGCAGTTCTTC. Protein product: CSVWTSLIDEQFF.

The sample holds a few counts of this clonotype. The V gene is TRBV20-1, the J gene TRBJ2-5; no clear D. The CDR3 has 12 residues. CDR1 is DFQATT, CDR2 SNEGSKA, per germline (reference sequence). Trimming took off 6 bases at V and 4 bases at J, with 12 bases between the two ends. The CDR3 here is CSAILNGETQYF. CDR3 in DNA: TGCAGTGCAATACTAAACGGAGAGACCCAGTACTTC.

The table lists this clonotype with a few counts. This chain uses TRBV12-5 with TRBJ1-2; possibly TRBD1 for D (6 bases). Germline-derived CDR1 and CDR2 are LGHNT and FRNRAP. The V and J ends lost 1 base and 4 bases respectively, with 19 bases between them. The CDR3 consists of 17 residues. The CDR3 DNA follows: TGTGCTAGTGGTTTGGCCACCGGGGGCAGGGTCCGCTATGGCTACACCTTC. Translated, it gives CASGLATGGRVRYGYTF.

The rearrangement links TRBV29-1 to TRBJ2-5, with D possibly matching TRBD2 (5 bases). With 4 bases removed from V and 0 bases from J, the gap between germline ends came to 12 bases. The CDR3 runs 14 residues. Germline CDR1 reads SQVTM; CDR2 reads ANQGSEA. CDR3 sequence reads: CSVAGSTHQETQYF. For the CDR3, the DNA is TGCAGCGTTGCGGGGTCAACTCACCAAGAGACCCAGTACTTC.

This clonotype was observed a handful of times. A clone one base away is much larger, so this may be a read error. The V call is TRBV4-2, the J call TRBJ2-3, with D tentatively TRBD1 or TRBD2 (5 bases each). The germline V gene encodes CDR1 LGHNA and CDR2 YNFKEQ. The CDR3 spans 15 residues. V lost 4 bases and J lost 2, with 13 bases in between. The CDR3 here is CASSPGTIFTDTQYF. In DNA, the CDR3 is TGTGCCAGCAGCCCAGGGACCATCTTCACAGATACGCAGTATTTT.

The chain employs TRBV9 and TRBJ1-1, with TRBD1 as a possible D gene (5 bases). Trimming stripped 3 bases from V and 4 bases from J, with 13 bases between. CDR1 is SGDLS and CDR2 is YYNGEE in the germline V gene. This CDR3 comprises 14 residues. CDR3 sequence: CASSASGVGTEAFF. The CDR3 coding sequence is TGTGCCAGCAGCGCGTCGGGGGTGGGCACTGAAGCTTTCTTT.

V usage is TRBV20-1 and J usage is TRBJ1-5; D is unresolved. Germline-derived CDR1 and CDR2 are DFQATT and SNEGSKA (reference sequence). The V and J ends lost 0 bases and 0 bases respectively, with 15 bases between them. CDR3 length: 17 residues. In nucleotides, the CDR3 is TGCAGTGCTAGAGATTCTAAGAAGGAATATAGCAATCAGCCCCAGCATTTT. Translation: CSARDSKKEYSNQPQHF.

The gene calls are TRBV24-1 and TRBJ2-3; D is uncertain. The germline V gene has CDR1 KGHDR and CDR2 SFDVKD. Trimming took off 2 bases at V and 5 bases at J, with 7 bases between the two ends. The CDR3 is made up of 13 amino acids. This CDR3 reads CATSDSALDTQYF. For the CDR3, the DNA is TGTGCCACCAGTGATTCTGCTTTAGATACGCAGTATTTT.

The J gene is TRBJ2-3, the V gene TRBV5-1; D assignment may be TRBD1 or TRBD2 (5 bases each). The CDR3 length is 16 residues. Germline lookup yields CDR1 SGHRS and CDR2 YFSETQ. V gave up 4 bases and J gave up 4 bases, with 19 bases separating them. This CDR3 is CASSTQGAGGADTQYF. The CDR3 DNA sequence: TGCGCCAGCAGCACCCAGGGCGCTGGGGGAGCAGATACGCAGTATTTT. The variable domain in full, with the rest retrieved from reference TRBV5-1 and TRBJ2-3, is KAGVTQTPRYLIKTRGQQVTLSCSPISGHRSVSWYQQTPGQGLQFLFEYFSETQRNKGNFPGRFSGRQFSNSRSEMNVSTLELGDSALYLCASSTQGAGGADTQYFGPGTRLTVL.

This clonotype was picked up a small number of times. The rearrangement uses TRBV6-2 or TRBV6-3 and TRBJ2-1, with TRBD2 matching over 7 bases. The CDR3 is 17 amino acids. J was trimmed by 1 base and V by 2 bases; bases with no gene match: 8. The V gene's germline CDR1 is MNHEY and CDR2 SVGEGT. In nucleotides, the CDR3 is TGTGCCAGCAGTTACCCGTCTATCGGGAGGTCCTACAATGAGCAGTTCTTC. It codes for CASSYPSIGRSYNEQFF.

This clonotype was detected only a few times. This chain links TRBV20-1 with TRBJ2-5; TRBD2 aligns across 10 bases. The CDR3 contains 13 residues. Germline V CDR1 and CDR2: DFQATT, SNEGSKA (reference sequence). The ends lost 3 bases at V and 5 bases at J; junction bases unmatched: 3. The CDR3 reads CSARVSGGETQYF. The DNA for the CDR3 is TGCAGTGCTAGGGTTAGCGGGGGGGAGACCCAGTACTTC.

A few counts support this clonotype. This chain's CDR3 is CASSPETGAIGSGANVLTF. CDR3 bases: TGTGCCAGCAGCCCCGAGACAGGGGCAATTGGCTCTGGGGCCAACGTCCTGACTTTC. V usage is TRBV12-3 or TRBV12-4 and J usage is TRBJ2-6; TRBD1 matches at 8 bases. This CDR3 has 19 residues. Unmatched junction bases numbered 13, after V lost 6 bases and J lost 0 bases.

Notes on this clonotype: The conserved phenylalanine or tryptophan normally closing the CDR3 is absent here, so this likely arose from a read error. This chain links TRBV28 with TRBJ2-6, with D perhaps TRBD1 (6 bases). This CDR3 is 14 amino acids long. V was shortened by 9 bases and J by 0 bases, with 9 bases between the two germline ends. CDR1 MDHEN and CDR2 SYDVKM come from the germline V gene. CDR3 residues: CASRGFSGANVLTL. CDR3 DNA sequence: TGTGCCAGTAGGGGGTTCTCTGGGGCCAACGTCCTGACTCTC.

This chain connects TRBV7-2 to TRBJ2-1, with D uncertain. CDR3 length: 16 residues. Trimming shortened V by 6 bases and J by 6 bases, and 21 bases separated the two germline ends. Germline V CDR1 and CDR2: SGHTA, FQGNSA. The CDR3 sequence: CASSVTFQPWGNEQFF. CDR3 nucleotide sequence: TGTGCCAGCAGTGTGACCTTCCAACCCTGGGGCAATGAGCAGTTCTTC.

This clonotype was picked up a small number of times. The CDR3 nucleotides are TGTGCCAGCAGCCCACGACCGACAGGCTTGGAGACCCAGTACTTC. This sequence encodes CASSPRPTGLETQYF. The chain combines TRBV11-2 with TRBJ2-5, with D possibly TRBD1 on 6 matching bases. CDR1 is SGHAT and CDR2 is FQNNGV in the germline V gene. The CDR3 totals 15 residues. Trimming removed 5 bases at V and 5 bases at J, with 18 bases between.

This chain connects TRBV5-5 to TRBJ2-6, with a tentative D call TRBD1 (6 bases). The germline V gene encodes CDR1 SGHKS and CDR2 YYEKEE (reference sequence). The ends were cut back, 0 bases at V and 2 bases at J, with 9 bases in the middle. This CDR3 is 16 amino acids long. The CDR3 loop reads CASSLAQGPGANVLTF. The CDR3 DNA follows: TGTGCCAGCAGCTTGGCCCAGGGGCCTGGGGCCAACGTCCTGACTTTC.

The chain links TRBV20-1 to TRBJ2-3, with no clear D. The V end lost 3 bases, the J end lost 5 bases, and 9 bases lay between the germline ends. CDR1 DFQATT and CDR2 SNEGSKA come from the germline V gene (reference sequence). The CDR3 spans 12 residues. This chain's CDR3 is CSASDDGDTQYF. The CDR3 bases are TGCAGTGCTAGCGACGATGGAGATACGCAGTATTTT.

This chain uses TRBV4-3 with TRBJ2-7; no reliable D call. The length of the CDR3 is 18 residues. Trimming shortened V by 5 bases and J by 1 base, and 24 bases separated the two germline ends. Germline lookup yields CDR1 LGHNA and CDR2 YSLEER. CDR3 sequence reads: CASSCSQIMGYRSYEQYF. The DNA for the CDR3 is TGCGCCAGCAGCTGTTCTCAAATTATGGGATATCGGTCCTACGAGCAGTACTTC.

The rearrangement links TRBV7-3 to TRBJ2-4; D not certain. The germline V and J ends were trimmed by 2 bases and 6 bases, with 11 bases remaining between them. This CDR3 has 14 residues. Germline CDR1 SGHTA, CDR2 FQGTGA. The CDR3 loop is CASSLGVPPNIQYF. The CDR3 DNA reads as TGTGCCAGCAGCTTAGGAGTTCCCCCAAACATTCAGTACTTC.

This clonotype was detected a few times. The chain has TRBV9 and TRBJ2-1, with 9 bases aligning to TRBD1. The CDR3 loop spans 15 amino acids. Germline V lookup: CDR1 SGDLS, CDR2 YYNGEE. V lost 4 bases and J lost 9; bases outside the gene matches: 11. CDR3 residues: CASSPEWGQGGEQFF. The CDR3 DNA reads as TGTGCCAGCAGCCCAGAATGGGGACAGGGTGGTGAGCAGTTCTTC. The full variable domain, rest sourced from reference TRBV9 and TRBJ2-1, is DSGVTQTPKHLITATGQRVTLRCSPRSGDLSVYWYQQSLDQGLQFLIQYYNGEERAKGNILERFSAQQFPDLHSELNLSSLELGDSALYFCASSPEWGQGGEQFFGPGTRLTVL.